One and the same sample provided the 4 T cell receptor beta chains below, sequenced in a study of T cell responses to AZD1222 COVID-19 vaccine. Libraries were prepared by immunoSEQ multiplex PCR; TCRdb keeps only in-frame clonotypes and omits some of them. The sample has about 120,000 clones; roughly 88% are singletons. The starting material was peripheral blood, obtained on day 0 of AZD1222 vaccination. The receptors come from an adult in good health.

V and J are TRBV2 and TRBJ1-1; D is perhaps TRBD1 (5 bases). V was cut by 6 bases and J by 4 bases, with 12 bases left in between. This CDR3 is built from 13 residues. Germline loops: CDR1 SNHLY, CDR2 FYNNEI. The CDR3 DNA follows: TGTGCCAGCAGGGGAGACAGTGTCACTGAAGCTTTCTTT. Encoded protein: CASRGDSVTEAFF. Based on the CDR3 plus reference TRBV2 and TRBJ1-1, the full variable domain is EPEVTQTPSHQVTQMGQEVILRCVPISNHLYFYWYRQILGQKVEFLVSFYNNEISEKSEIFDDQFSVERPDGSNFTLKIRSTKLEDSAMYFCASRGDSVTEAFFGQGTRLTVV.

This chain connects TRBV5-1 to TRBJ1-6, with 8 bases identical to TRBD1. Germline trimming cut 3 bases from V and 2 bases from J; bases unmatched to any gene: 10. This CDR3 has 18 residues. Germline CDR1 and CDR2: SGHRS and YFSETQ. The CDR3 region has the DNA TGCGCCAGCAGCTCGTACAGGGGGACGAACCCCTATAATTCACCCCTCCACTTT. Its translation: CASSSYRGTNPYNSPLHF.

The rearrangement uses TRBV7-9 and TRBJ2-7, with D unresolved. The CDR3 is made up of 13 amino acids. Germline V gene lookup returns CDR1 SEHNR and CDR2 FQNEAQ (reference sequence). Trimming took 9 bases from V and 0 from J, leaving 12 bases between them. The CDR3 loop reads CASGTENSYEQYF. CDR3 DNA sequence: TGTGCCAGTGGCACAGAGAACTCCTACGAGCAGTACTTC. Full variable domain (rest looked up from reference TRBV7-9 and TRBJ2-7): DTGVSQNPRHKITKRGQNVTFRCDPISEHNRLYWYRQTLGQGPEFLTYFQNEAQLEKSRLLSDRFSAERPKGSFSTLEIQRTEQGDSAMYLCASGTENSYEQYFGPGTRLTVT.

This clone was counted only a few times. V and J are TRBV10-3 and TRBJ1-2, with TRBD1 matching over 7 bases. The CDR3 totals 16 residues. Germline V CDR1 and CDR2: ENHRY, SYGVKD. V was pared by 0 bases and J by 7 bases, with 11 bases of the junction left unmatched. The DNA for the CDR3 is TGTGCCATCAGTGAGTCGACCGCCGGGACAGTGGGTGGCTACACCTTC. Residues: CAISESTAGTVGGYTF.